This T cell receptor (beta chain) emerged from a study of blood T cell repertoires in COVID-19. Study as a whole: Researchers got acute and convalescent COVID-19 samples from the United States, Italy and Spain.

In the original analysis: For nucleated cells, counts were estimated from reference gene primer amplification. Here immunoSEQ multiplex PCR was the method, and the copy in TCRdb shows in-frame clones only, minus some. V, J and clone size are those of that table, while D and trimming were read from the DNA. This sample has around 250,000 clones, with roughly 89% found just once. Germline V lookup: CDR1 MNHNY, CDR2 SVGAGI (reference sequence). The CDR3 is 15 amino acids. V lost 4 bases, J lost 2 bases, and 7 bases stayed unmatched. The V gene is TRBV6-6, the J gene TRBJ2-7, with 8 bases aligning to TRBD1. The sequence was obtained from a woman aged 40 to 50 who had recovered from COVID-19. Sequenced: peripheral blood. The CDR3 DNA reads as TGTGCCAGCAGTTCCAGGGGACAGGTTCCCTACGAGCAGTACTTC. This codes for CASSSRGQVPYEQYF.